This T cell receptor (beta chain) is from a study of T cell repertoires in cytomegalovirus infection. Study-wide context: Through public TCR beta signatures, both CMV infection and matching HLA type were indicated.

V was pared by 1 base and J by 0 bases, with 13 bases between. CDR1 SGHVS and CDR2 FQNEAQ come from the germline V gene. This CDR3 spans 17 amino acids. MiXCR, run by TCRdb on the reads, gives a single entry per CDR3 protein. The data show over 100,000 distinct CDR3 sequences, over 9.5% seen once. This clonotype was counted many times. The antigen remains unidentified. The specimen sequenced was PBMCs, sequenced either directly or after in vitro stimulation (not recorded which). The origin of this receptor is a human donor in good health (CMV status not recorded). Some clones in this sample may be carry-over from other donors' samples. The chain uses TRBV7-8 and TRBJ1-3; D not resolved. The CDR3 DNA reads as TGTGCCAGCAGCTTAGTTCGACATTCACTCTCTGGAAACACCATATATTTT. Translated, it gives CASSLVRHSLSGNTIYF.